One sample yielded the 8 T cell receptor beta chains listed below, sequenced in a study of shared clonotypes between healthy human individuals. Generated by immunoSEQ multiplex PCR, the TCRdb table keeps only in-frame clones and is missing some. The table includes 450,000 to 700,000 clones, around 95% detected once. Naive CD8 cells were CD45RO-negative, positively selected for CCR7, excluding terminally differentiated effector memory CD45RA+ cells. Material for sequencing was naive CD8+ T cells sorted from blood. The receptors originated from a woman aged 30 to 39 in good health.

This chain links TRBV28 with TRBJ2-1, with 7 bases matching TRBD2. The CDR3 totals 15 residues. Germline V gene sequence: CDR1 MDHEN, CDR2 SYDVKM. The V and J ends lost 7 bases and 7 bases, in that order; junction bases with no gene match: 13. For the CDR3, the DNA is TGTGCCAGCACGGGCCCGCGGGAGTCTGATAATGAGCAGTTCTTC. Residues: CASTGPRESDNEQFF.

The chain uses TRBV4-2 and TRBJ2-7; D not resolved. Germline V CDR1 and CDR2: LGHNA, YNFKEQ. V was cut by 1 base and J by 1 base, with 8 bases left in between. The CDR3 is 14 residues long. CDR3 bases: TGTGCCAGCAGCCAAGCTGAAAGATCCTACGAGCAGTACTTC. Protein: CASSQAERSYEQYF.

The rearrangement links TRBV19 to TRBJ1-2, with D unresolved. The CDR3 loop spans 14 amino acids. The germline V and J ends were trimmed by 0 bases and 2 bases, with 7 bases remaining between them. Germline loops: CDR1 LNHDA, CDR2 SQIVND (reference sequence). The CDR3 coding sequence is TGTGCCAGTAGTATAGATGGCGGAAACTATGGCTACACCTTC. It yields the protein CASSIDGGNYGYTF.

The chain is built from TRBV9 and TRBJ2-3; a possible D gene is TRBD2 (6 bases). V lost 7 bases and J 2 bases, leaving 11 bases between the germline ends. This CDR3 is built from 13 residues. The germline V gene has CDR1 SGDLS and CDR2 YYNGEE. The CDR3 region has the DNA TGTGCCAGCGGCGCGGGATACACAGATACGCAGTATTTT. This codes for CASGAGYTDTQYF.

Points on this clone: Other DNA sequences in this specimen translate into the identical CDR3. This chain links TRBV5-6 with TRBJ2-2; D uncertain. The V end was cut by 7 bases, the J end by 1 base, with 8 bases between. Germline V gives CDR1 SGHDT, CDR2 YYEEEE. CDR3 length: 13 residues. This chain's CDR3 is CASSLGNTGELFF. Written as DNA, the CDR3 is TGTGCCAGCTCGTTAGGGAACACCGGGGAGCTGTTTTTT.

The V and J genes are TRBV29-1 and TRBJ2-7; 10 bases match TRBD1. CDR1 is SQVTM and CDR2 is ANQGSEA in the germline V gene. Losses at the gene ends were 5 bases for V and 4 bases for J; bases not matched to a gene: 11. The CDR3 has 15 residues. The CDR3 sequence: CSVFSPGQGTYEQYF. The CDR3 nucleotides are TGCAGCGTTTTTTCCCCGGGACAGGGGACATACGAGCAGTACTTC.

The rearrangement uses TRBV28 and TRBJ2-4; weak D call: TRBD2 (5 bases). Trimming pared 6 bases from V and 7 bases from J, leaving 13 bases between. Germline assignment: CDR1 MDHEN and CDR2 SYDVKM. The CDR3 loop spans 13 amino acids. The CDR3 nucleotides are TGTGCCAGCAGCGGGGTTAGAGGGAACATTCAGTACTTC. Protein: CASSGVRGNIQYF.

This rearrangement joins TRBV11-2 to TRBJ2-7; D is possibly TRBD1 or TRBD2 (5 bases each). CDR1 SGHAT and CDR2 FQNNGV come from the germline V gene. With 5 bases removed from V and 2 bases from J, the gap between germline ends came to 22 bases. The CDR3 loop spans 17 amino acids. The CDR3 DNA is TGTGCCAGCAGCGGGGGAGAGGGGTCCCTGGGCCCCTACGAGCAGTACTTC. Translating gives CASSGGEGSLGPYEQYF.